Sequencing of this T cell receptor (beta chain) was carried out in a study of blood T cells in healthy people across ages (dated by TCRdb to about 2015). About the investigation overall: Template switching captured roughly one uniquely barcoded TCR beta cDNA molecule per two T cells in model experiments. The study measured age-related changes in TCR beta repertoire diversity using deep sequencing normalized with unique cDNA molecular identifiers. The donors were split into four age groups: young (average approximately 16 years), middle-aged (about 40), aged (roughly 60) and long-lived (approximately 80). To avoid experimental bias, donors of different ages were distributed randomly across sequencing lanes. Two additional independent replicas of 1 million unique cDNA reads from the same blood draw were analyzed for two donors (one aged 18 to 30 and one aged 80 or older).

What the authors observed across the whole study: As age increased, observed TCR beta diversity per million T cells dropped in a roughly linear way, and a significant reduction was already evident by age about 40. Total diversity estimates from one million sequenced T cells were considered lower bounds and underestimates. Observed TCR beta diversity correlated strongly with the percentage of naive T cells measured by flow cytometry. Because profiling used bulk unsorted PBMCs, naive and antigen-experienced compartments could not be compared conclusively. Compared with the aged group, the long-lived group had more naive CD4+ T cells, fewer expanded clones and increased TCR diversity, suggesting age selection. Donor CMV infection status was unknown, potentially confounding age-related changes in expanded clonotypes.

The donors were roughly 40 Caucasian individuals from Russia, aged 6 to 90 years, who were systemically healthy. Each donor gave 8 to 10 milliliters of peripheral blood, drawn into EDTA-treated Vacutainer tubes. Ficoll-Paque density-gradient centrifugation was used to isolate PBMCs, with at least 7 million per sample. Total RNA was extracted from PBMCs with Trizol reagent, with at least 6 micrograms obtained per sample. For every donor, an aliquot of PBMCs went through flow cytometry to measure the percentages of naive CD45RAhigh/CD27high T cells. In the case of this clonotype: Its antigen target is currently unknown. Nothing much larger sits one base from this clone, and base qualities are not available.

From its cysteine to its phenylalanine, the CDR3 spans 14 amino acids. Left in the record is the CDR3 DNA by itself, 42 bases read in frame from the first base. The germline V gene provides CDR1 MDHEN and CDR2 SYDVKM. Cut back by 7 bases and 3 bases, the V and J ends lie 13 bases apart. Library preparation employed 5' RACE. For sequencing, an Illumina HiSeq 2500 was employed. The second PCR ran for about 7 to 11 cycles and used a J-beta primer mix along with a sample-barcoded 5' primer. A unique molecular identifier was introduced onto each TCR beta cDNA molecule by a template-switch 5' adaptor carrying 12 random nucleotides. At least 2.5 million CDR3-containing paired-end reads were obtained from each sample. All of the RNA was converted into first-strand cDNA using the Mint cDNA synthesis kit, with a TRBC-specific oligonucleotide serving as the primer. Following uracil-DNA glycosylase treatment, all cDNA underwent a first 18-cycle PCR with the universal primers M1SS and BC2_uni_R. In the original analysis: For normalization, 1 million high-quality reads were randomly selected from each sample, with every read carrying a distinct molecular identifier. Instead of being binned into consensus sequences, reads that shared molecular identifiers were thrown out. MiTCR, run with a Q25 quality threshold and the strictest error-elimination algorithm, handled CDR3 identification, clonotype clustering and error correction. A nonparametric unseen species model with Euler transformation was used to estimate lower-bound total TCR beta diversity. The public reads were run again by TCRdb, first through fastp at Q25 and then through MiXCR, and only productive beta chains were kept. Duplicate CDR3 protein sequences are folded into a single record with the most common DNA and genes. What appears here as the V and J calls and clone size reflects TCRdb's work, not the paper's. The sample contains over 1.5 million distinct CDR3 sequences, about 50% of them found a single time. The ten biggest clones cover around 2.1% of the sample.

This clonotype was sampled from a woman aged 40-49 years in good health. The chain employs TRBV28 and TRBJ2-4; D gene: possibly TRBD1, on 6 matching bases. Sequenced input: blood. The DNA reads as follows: TGTGCCAGCACCCCCGGCAGGGGCAAAAACATTCAGTACTTC. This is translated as CASTPGRGKNIQYF.